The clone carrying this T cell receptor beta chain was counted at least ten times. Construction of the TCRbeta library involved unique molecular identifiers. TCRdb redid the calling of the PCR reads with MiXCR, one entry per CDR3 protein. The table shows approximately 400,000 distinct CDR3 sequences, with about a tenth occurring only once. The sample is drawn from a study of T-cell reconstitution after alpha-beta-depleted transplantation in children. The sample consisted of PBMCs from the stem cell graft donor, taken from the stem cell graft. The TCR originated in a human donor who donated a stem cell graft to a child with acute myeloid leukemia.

DNA of the CDR3: TGCGCCAGCAGCCGAGGGACCAATCAAGAGACCCAGTACTTC. The encoded protein is CASSRGTNQETQYF. V usage is TRBV5-1 and J usage is TRBJ2-5; D may be TRBD1 or TRBD2 (5 bases each). The V and J ends lost 4 bases and 2 bases respectively, with 12 bases between them. CDR1 SGHRS and CDR2 YFSETQ come from the germline V gene. The CDR3 spans 14 residues.